One and the same sample provided the 14 T cell receptor beta chains below, sequenced in a study of post-analysis software for immune sequencing data. Study-wide results and caveats: Several TRBV segments occurring more often in patients than controls included TRBV5-6, TRBV5-1 and TRBV20-1.

The TCR beta cDNA libraries carried unique molecular identifiers. MiXCR was run by TCRdb on the PCR reads, yielding one entry per CDR3 protein. The table has some 890,000 distinct CDR3 sequences, approximately 53% seen once. No antigens are known for them. The sequencing sample was made of blood. The source of these receptors is a girl under 18 with multiple sclerosis.

The V call is TRBV10-3, the J call TRBJ2-3, with a tentative D call TRBD1 (5 bases). Germline CDR1 and CDR2: ENHRY and SYGVKD. V lost 0 bases to trimming and J lost 3 bases, with 7 bases between them. There are 14 residues in the CDR3. The CDR3 loop reads CAISESQGTDTQYF. CDR3 nucleotide sequence: TGTGCCATCAGTGAGTCCCAGGGTACAGATACGCAGTATTTT.

V is TRBV7-3 and J is TRBJ2-1, with TRBD1 as a possible D gene (5 bases). The CDR3 consists of 15 residues. Trimming removed 5 bases from V and 9 bases from J, with 20 bases in between. The V gene's germline CDR1 is SGHTA and CDR2 FQGTGA. CDR3 nucleotide sequence: TGTGCCAGCAGCAAACAGCAGGGTATAAGCAGTGAGCAGTTCTTC. This encodes CASSKQQGISSEQFF.

The J gene is TRBJ2-5, the V gene TRBV11-2; 14 nucleotides align to TRBD2. There are 16 residues in the CDR3. CDR1 is SGHAT, CDR2 FQNNGV, per germline. After removal of 3 bases from V and 3 bases from J, the junction contained 3 bases not matched to a gene. This CDR3 is CASSFGLAGGKETQYF. The CDR3, as DNA: TGTGCCAGCAGCTTCGGACTAGCGGGGGGAAAAGAGACCCAGTACTTC.

This clonotype was picked up a small number of times. V is TRBV29-1 and J is TRBJ1-1, with D unresolved. The V gene lost 5 bases and the J gene lost 4 bases, with 8 bases spanning the gap. The germline gives CDR1 SQVTM, CDR2 ANQGSEA. The CDR3 length is 11 residues. The CDR3 sequence is CSVRRATEAFF. CDR3 sequence (DNA): TGCAGCGTTCGGAGAGCCACTGAAGCTTTCTTT.

The rearrangement links TRBV5-1 to TRBJ2-1; D unresolved. Trimming took 2 bases from V and 10 from J, leaving 13 bases between them. The CDR3 extends over 13 amino acids. Per germline, CDR1 SGHRS and CDR2 YFSETQ. CDR3 coding DNA: TGCGCCAGCAGCTTTTGGGGAAATCAGGAGCAGTTCTTC. It specifies CASSFWGNQEQFF.

V and J are TRBV5-4 and TRBJ2-7; TRBD2 matches at 8 bases. The CDR3 contains 18 residues. With 4 bases clipped from V and 3 bases from J, the junction kept 18 bases outside the gene matches. CDR1 SGHNT and CDR2 YYREEE come from the germline V gene (reference sequence). CDR3 sequence (DNA): TGTGCCAGCAGCCACGTGATAATCCGGGAGGGAGGTTTCTACGAGCAGTACTTC. Translating it yields CASSHVIIREGGFYEQYF.

The chain uses TRBV20-1 and TRBJ2-5, with D unresolved. From germline, CDR1 is DFQATT and CDR2 SNEGSKA (reference sequence). Trimming took 1 base from V and 1 from J, leaving 10 bases between them. This CDR3 is built from 14 residues. The CDR3 sequence is CSARGLTLQETQYF. The CDR3 nucleotides read TGCAGTGCTAGAGGTTTAACGCTCCAAGAGACCCAGTACTTC.

The chain is built from TRBV7-9 and TRBJ2-5; 9 bases align to TRBD2. The DNA matches TRBJ2-7 better at its end, which makes the J call doubtful. Per the germline V gene, CDR1 is SEHNR and CDR2 is FQNEAQ (reference sequence). The CDR3 is 14 residues long. The CDR3, as DNA: TGTGCCAGCAGCTCCCATAGCGGGAGCTACGAGCAGTACTTC. This translates into CASSSHSGSYEQYF.

This clonotype turned up a few times. This sequence joins TRBV7-6 and TRBJ2-7; D is uncertain. The CDR3 extends over 15 amino acids. Germline assignment: CDR1 SGHVS and CDR2 FNYEAQ. Trimming shortened V by 4 bases and J by 0 bases, and 13 bases separated the two germline ends. CDR3 sequence: CASSSRSHHSYEQYF. Here the CDR3 DNA reads TGTGCCAGCAGCTCCAGGAGCCACCACTCCTACGAGCAGTACTTC.

There are a few counts of this clonotype. The genes are TRBV29-1 and TRBJ2-7; the D is unclear. CDR1 SQVTM and CDR2 ANQGSEA come from the germline V gene. CDR3 length: 15 residues. The germline V and J ends were trimmed by 4 bases and 0 bases, with 16 bases remaining between them. The chain's CDR3 is CSVVETGLSSYEQYF. Here the CDR3 DNA reads TGCAGCGTTGTTGAGACCGGCCTGAGCTCCTACGAGCAGTACTTC.

In its sample, this clonotype was seen a few times. V usage is TRBV2 and J usage is TRBJ2-7, with D perhaps TRBD1 (7 bases). V gave up 11 bases and J gave up 7 bases, with 15 bases separating them. Germline CDR1 SNHLY, CDR2 FYNNEI. The CDR3 covers 11 residues. CDR3 region: CAGRQGGEQYF. As DNA, the CDR3 is TGTGCCGGAAGACAGGGAGGAGAGCAGTACTTC. The full variable domain, in which reference TRBV2 and TRBJ2-7 provide the parts outside the CDR3, is EPEVTQTPSHQVTQMGQEVILRCVPISNHLYFYWYRQILGQKVEFLVSFYNNEISEKSEIFDDQFSVERPDGSNFTLKIRSTKLEDSAMYFCAGRQGGEQYFGPGTRLTVT.

The chain employs TRBV29-1 and TRBJ2-1, with 10 positions matching TRBD2. The V gene end was trimmed by 6 bases and the J gene end by 1 base; junction bases not matched to a gene: 6. CDR1 and CDR2 from the germline V gene are SQVTM and ANQGSEA. This CDR3 has 15 residues. CDR3 sequence (DNA): TGCAGCGTGCCGGGACTAGCGCAATCCTACAATGAGCAGTTCTTC. Amino acid sequence: CSVPGLAQSYNEQFF.

This clonotype occurred a few times. The chain couples TRBV29-1 to TRBJ2-7, with 8 bases aligning to TRBD1. Unmatched junction bases numbered 11, after V lost 6 bases and J lost 7 bases. Germline V gives CDR1 SQVTM, CDR2 ANQGSEA. The CDR3 extends over 13 amino acids. DNA for the CDR3: TGCAGCGTGGGACAGGTCCTCCGAGGGGAGCAGTACTTC. This encodes CSVGQVLRGEQYF.

The chain joins TRBV9 to TRBJ2-5, with 14 nucleotides matching TRBD2. Germline trimming cut 3 bases from V and 3 bases from J; bases unmatched to any gene: 10. Germline lookup yields CDR1 SGDLS and CDR2 YYNGEE. The CDR3 is made up of 18 amino acids. The CDR3 coding sequence is TGTGCCAGCAGCGGGCGACTAGCGGGAGGGAGATTTAAAGAGACCCAGTACTTC. Residues: CASSGRLAGGRFKETQYF.